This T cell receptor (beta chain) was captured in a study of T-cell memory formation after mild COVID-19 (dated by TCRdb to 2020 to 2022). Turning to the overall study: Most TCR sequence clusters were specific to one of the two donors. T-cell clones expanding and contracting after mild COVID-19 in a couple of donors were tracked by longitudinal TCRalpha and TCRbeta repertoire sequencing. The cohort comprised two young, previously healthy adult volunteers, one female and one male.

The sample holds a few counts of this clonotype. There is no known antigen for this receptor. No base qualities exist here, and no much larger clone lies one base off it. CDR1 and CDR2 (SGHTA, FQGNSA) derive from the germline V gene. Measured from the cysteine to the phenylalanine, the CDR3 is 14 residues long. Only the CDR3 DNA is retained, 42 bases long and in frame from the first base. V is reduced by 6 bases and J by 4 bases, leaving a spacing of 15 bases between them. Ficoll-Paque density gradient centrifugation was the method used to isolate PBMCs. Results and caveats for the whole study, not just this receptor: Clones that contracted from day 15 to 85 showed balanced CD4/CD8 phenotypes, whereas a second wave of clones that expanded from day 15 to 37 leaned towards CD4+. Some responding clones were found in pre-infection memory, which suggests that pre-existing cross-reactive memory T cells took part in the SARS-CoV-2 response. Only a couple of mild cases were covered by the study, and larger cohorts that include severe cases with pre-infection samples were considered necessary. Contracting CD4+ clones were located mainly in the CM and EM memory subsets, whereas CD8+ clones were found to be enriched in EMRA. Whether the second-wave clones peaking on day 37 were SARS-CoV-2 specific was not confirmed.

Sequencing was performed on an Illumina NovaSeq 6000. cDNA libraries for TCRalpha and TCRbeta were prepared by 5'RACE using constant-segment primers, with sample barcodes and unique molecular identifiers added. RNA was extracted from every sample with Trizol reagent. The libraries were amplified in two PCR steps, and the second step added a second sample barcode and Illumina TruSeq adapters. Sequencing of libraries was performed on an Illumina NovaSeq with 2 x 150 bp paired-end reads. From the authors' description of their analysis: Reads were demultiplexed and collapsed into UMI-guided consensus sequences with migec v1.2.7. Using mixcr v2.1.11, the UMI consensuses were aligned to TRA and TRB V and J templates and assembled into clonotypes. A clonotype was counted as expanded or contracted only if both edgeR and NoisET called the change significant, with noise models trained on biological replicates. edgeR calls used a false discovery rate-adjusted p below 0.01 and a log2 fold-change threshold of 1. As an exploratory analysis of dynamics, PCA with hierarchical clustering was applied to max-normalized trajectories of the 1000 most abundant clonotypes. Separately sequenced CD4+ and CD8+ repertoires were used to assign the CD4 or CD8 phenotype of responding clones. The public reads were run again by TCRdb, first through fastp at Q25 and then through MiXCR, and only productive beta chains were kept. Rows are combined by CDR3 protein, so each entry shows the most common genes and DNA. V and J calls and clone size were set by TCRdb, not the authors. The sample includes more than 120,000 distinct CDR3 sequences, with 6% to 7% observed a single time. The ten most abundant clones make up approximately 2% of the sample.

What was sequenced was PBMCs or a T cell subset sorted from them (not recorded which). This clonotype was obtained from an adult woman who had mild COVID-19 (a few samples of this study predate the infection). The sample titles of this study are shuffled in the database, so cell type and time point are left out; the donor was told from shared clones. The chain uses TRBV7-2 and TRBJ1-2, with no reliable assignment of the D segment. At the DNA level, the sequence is TGTGCCAGCAGTCGGGCATTCGGTATCTATGGCTACACCTTC. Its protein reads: CASSRAFGIYGYTF.